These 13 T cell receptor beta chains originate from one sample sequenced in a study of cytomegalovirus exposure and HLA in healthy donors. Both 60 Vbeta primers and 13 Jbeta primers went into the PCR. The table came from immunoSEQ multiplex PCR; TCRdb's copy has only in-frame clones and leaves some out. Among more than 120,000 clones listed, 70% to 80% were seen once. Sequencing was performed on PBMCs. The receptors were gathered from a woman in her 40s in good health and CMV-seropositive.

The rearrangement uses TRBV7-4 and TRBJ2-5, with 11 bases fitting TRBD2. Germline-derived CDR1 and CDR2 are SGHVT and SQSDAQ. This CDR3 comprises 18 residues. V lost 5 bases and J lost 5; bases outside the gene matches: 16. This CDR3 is CASSHRWVAGGPRETQYF. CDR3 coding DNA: TGTGCCAGCAGCCACAGGTGGGTAGCGGGAGGGCCCCGGGAGACCCAGTACTTC.

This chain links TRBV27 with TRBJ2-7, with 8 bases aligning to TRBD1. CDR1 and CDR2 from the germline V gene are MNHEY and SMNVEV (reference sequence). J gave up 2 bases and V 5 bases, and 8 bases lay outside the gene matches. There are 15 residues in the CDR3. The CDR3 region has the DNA TGTGCCAGCAGTGAGCGGACAGGGAACGCCTACGAGCAGTACTTC. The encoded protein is CASSERTGNAYEQYF.

The CDR3 coding sequence is TGTGCCAGCCTACCCTGGGGAGGGGGGGCCGGGGAGCTGTTTTTT. It codes for CASLPWGGGAGELFF. J is TRBJ2-2 and V is TRBV6-1, with a possible D match to TRBD2 (7 bases). Germline CDR1 is MNHNS and CDR2 is SASEGT. The ends were cut back, 8 bases at V and 6 bases at J, with 19 bases in the middle. There are 15 residues in the CDR3.

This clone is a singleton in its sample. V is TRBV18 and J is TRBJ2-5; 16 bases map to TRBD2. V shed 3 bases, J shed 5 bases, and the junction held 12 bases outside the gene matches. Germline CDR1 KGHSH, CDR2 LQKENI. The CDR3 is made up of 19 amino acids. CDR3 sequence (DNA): TGTGCCAGCTCACCTTCCAGCCCGGGACTAGCGGGAGGGGACGAGACCCAGTACTTC. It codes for CASSPSSPGLAGGDETQYF. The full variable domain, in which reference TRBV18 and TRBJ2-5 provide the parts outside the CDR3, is NAGVMQNPRHLVRRRGQEARLRCSPMKGHSHVYWYRQLPEEGLKFMVYLQKENIIDESGMPKERFSAEFPKEGPSILRIQQVVRGDSAAYFCASSPSSPGLAGGDETQYFGPGTRLLVL.

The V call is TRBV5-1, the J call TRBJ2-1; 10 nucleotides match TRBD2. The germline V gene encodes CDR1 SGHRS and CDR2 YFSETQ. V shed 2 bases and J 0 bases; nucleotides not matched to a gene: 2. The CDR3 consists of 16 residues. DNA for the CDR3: TGCGCCAGCAGCTTTAGCGGGAGGACCTCCTACAATGAGCAGTTCTTC. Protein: CASSFSGRTSYNEQFF.

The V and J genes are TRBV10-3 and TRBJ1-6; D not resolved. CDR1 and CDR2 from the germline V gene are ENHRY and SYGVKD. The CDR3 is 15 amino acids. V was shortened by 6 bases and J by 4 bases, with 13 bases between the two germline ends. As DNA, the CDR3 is TGTGCCATCAGGCTGGACCGCGGGTATAATTCACCCCTCCACTTT. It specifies CAIRLDRGYNSPLHF.

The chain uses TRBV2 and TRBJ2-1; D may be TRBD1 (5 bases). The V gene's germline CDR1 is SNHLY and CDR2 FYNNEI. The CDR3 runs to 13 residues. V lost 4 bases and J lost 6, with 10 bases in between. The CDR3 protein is CASSVWGINEQFF. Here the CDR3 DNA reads TGTGCCAGCAGTGTTTGGGGCATCAATGAGCAGTTCTTC.

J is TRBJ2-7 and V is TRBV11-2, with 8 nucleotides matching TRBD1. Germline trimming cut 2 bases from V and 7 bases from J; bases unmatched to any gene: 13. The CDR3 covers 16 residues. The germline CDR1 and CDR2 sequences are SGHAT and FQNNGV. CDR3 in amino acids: CASSLRGAGGAGEQYF. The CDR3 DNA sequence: TGTGCCAGCAGCTTAAGGGGCGCAGGGGGCGCAGGGGAGCAGTACTTC. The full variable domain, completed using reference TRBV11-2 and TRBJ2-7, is EAGVAQSPRYKIIEKRQSVAFWCNPISGHATLYWYQQILGQGPKLLIQFQNNGVVDDSQLPKDRFSAERLKGVDSTLKIQPAKLEDSAVYLCASSLRGAGGAGEQYFGPGTRLTVT.

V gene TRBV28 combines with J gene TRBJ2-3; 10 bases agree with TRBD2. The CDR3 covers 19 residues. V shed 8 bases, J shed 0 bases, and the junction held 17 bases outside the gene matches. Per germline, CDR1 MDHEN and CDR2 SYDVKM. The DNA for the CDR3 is TGTGCCAGCGTAAACATAGCGGGAGGAGGACCTTTTAGCACAGATACGCAGTATTTT. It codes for CASVNIAGGGPFSTDTQYF.

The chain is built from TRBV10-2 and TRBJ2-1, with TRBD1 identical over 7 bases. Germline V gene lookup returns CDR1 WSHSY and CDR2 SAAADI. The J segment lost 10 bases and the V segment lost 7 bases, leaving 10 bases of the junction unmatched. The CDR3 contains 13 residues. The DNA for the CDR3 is TGCGCCAGCATTTCCGGGACAGTCGGCGAGCAGTTCTTC. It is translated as CASISGTVGEQFF.

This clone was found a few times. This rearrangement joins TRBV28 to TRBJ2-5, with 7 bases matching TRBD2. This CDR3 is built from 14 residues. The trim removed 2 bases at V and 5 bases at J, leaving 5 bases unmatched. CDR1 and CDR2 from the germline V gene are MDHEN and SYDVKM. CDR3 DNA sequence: TGTGCCAGCAGTTTAGCGGGAGCAACCGAGACCCAGTACTTC. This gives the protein CASSLAGATETQYF.

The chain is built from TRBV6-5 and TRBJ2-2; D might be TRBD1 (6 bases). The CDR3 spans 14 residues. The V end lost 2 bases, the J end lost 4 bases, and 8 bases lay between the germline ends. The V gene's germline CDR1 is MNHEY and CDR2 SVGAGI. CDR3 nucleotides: TGTGCCAGCAGTTACGGGGGCACCACCGGGGAGCTGTTTTTT. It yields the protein CASSYGGTTGELFF.

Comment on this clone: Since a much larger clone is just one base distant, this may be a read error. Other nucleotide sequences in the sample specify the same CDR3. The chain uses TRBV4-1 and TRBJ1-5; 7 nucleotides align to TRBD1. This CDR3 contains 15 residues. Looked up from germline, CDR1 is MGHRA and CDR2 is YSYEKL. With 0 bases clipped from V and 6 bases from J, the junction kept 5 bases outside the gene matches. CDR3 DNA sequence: TGCGCCAGCAGCCAAGAGGAGGGGGCAGTTCAGCCCCAGCATTTT. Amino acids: CASSQEEGAVQPQHF.